The subject of this entry is one T cell receptor (beta chain). It was during active infection that Seattle patients were enrolled and then longitudinally followed. This CDR3 contains 14 residues. CDR1 is SGHVS, CDR2 FNYEAQ, per germline. The V end was cut by 4 bases, the J end by 8 bases, with 15 bases between. This record belongs to a study of blood T cell repertoires in COVID-19. As for the study in general: Researchers got acute and convalescent COVID-19 samples from the United States, Italy and Spain. From T cells, B-cell-depleted T cells, or PBMCs came the material, which was cDNA or gDNA.

Original processing methods: The authors estimated nucleated cell counts from reference gene primer amplification. The assay was immunoSEQ multiplex PCR, and TCRdb's table has in-frame clones only and misses some. V, J and clone size were drawn from that table, and D and trimming were deduced from the DNA. The profile shows about half a million clones, roughly 87% of them singletons. The source of this sequence is a man aged 18-30 years with COVID-19, enrolled during active disease. This chain joins TRBV7-6 and TRBJ2-1, with D perhaps matching TRBD2 (6 bases). The sample consisted of peripheral blood. The CDR3 reads CASSWGLGEDEQFF. Here the CDR3 DNA reads TGTGCCAGCAGCTGGGGCCTAGGGGAGGATGAGCAGTTCTTC.